Presented here are 17 T cell receptor beta chains from one specimen sequenced in a study of beta chain features in type 1 diabetes. The entirety of the isolated RNA underwent reverse transcription, so expressed TCRB transcripts were sequenced. Produced via immunoSEQ multiplex PCR; TCRdb's table is partial and in-frame only. This sample has about 140,000 clones, with 6.9% found just once. Sequencing was performed on central memory CD4+ T cells from blood. The receptors stem from a woman aged 25 to 45 in good health.

The V gene is TRBV6-1, the J gene TRBJ1-5; TRBD1 aligns across 7 bases. Germline trimming cut 7 bases from V and 5 bases from J; bases unmatched to any gene: 5. This CDR3 is 13 amino acids long. From germline, CDR1 is MNHNS and CDR2 SASEGT. As DNA, the CDR3 is TGTGCCAGCATGGGGCAGGGGGATCAGCCCCAGCATTTT. Its protein is CASMGQGDQPQHF.

This clone was found many times. The J gene is TRBJ2-3, the V gene TRBV4-2, with 13 bases aligning to TRBD2. Germline V CDR1 and CDR2: LGHNA, YNFKEQ. V shed 4 bases, J shed 5 bases, and the junction held 6 bases outside the gene matches. This CDR3 spans 16 amino acids. This CDR3 is CASSPTSGRAIDTQYF. DNA of the CDR3: TGTGCCAGCAGCCCTACTAGCGGGAGGGCCATAGATACGCAGTATTTT.

This rearrangement joins TRBV5-5 to TRBJ2-1; the D gene is possibly TRBD1 (6 bases). The CDR3 covers 15 residues. Trimming removed 0 bases from V and 3 bases from J, with 10 bases in between. Per the germline V gene, CDR1 is SGHKS and CDR2 is YYEKEE (reference sequence). The CDR3 coding sequence is TGTGCCAGCAGCTTGGAGGGGGTAGGCTACAATGAGCAGTTCTTC. Encoded protein: CASSLEGVGYNEQFF.

This chain uses TRBV6-6 with TRBJ2-1; TRBD2 is a possible D gene (6 bases). V was shortened by 8 bases and J by 4 bases, with 12 bases between the two germline ends. CDR3 length equals 13 residues. The V gene's germline CDR1 is MNHNY and CDR2 SVGAGI (reference sequence). The CDR3 DNA reads TGTGCCAGCGGAGGGAGAGGGTACAATGAGCAGTTCTTC. Amino acids: CASGGRGYNEQFF.

The sample holds a few counts of this clone. The CDR3 loop is CASSAPGRDRAGTF. The CDR3 DNA reads TGTGCCAGCAGCGCCCCTGGGCGGGACCGGGCGGGCACCTTC. V and J are TRBV9 and TRBJ1-2, with D possibly being TRBD1 (5 bases). The germline V gene encodes CDR1 SGDLS and CDR2 YYNGEE. V shed 3 bases and J shed 13 bases, with 22 bases lying between them. The CDR3 length is 14 residues.

In this sample, this clone turned up a few times. V is TRBV6-6 and J is TRBJ1-2; 7 nucleotides align to TRBD1. The J segment lost 7 bases and the V segment lost 1 base, leaving 9 bases of the junction unmatched. The germline V gene has CDR1 MNHNY and CDR2 SVGAGI (reference sequence). This CDR3 is built from 15 residues. The CDR3 protein is CASSYLDRTLGGYTF. DNA of the CDR3: TGTGCCAGCAGTTACTTGGACAGGACGCTGGGTGGCTACACCTTC.

The V call is TRBV11-2, the J call TRBJ2-7; the D gene is possibly TRBD1 (5 bases). This CDR3 comprises 12 residues. V lost 5 bases and J 5 bases, leaving 10 bases between the germline ends. Germline V gene sequence: CDR1 SGHAT, CDR2 FQNNGV. CDR3 sequence (DNA): TGTGCCAGCAGCGACAGAGTCCACGAGCAGTACTTC. Protein product: CASSDRVHEQYF.

This clone was picked up a small number of times. The chain links TRBV30 to TRBJ2-3; D is possibly TRBD2 (5 bases). V lost 3 bases to trimming and J lost 4 bases, with 14 bases between them. The CDR3 totals 14 residues. CDR1 GTSNPN and CDR2 SVGIG come from the germline V gene (reference sequence). The CDR3 nucleotides are TGTGCCTGGAGGTGGTCTGAGGGTTCAGATACGCAGTATTTT. This codes for CAWRWSEGSDTQYF.

The sample holds many counts of this clone. The V gene is TRBV6-5, the J gene TRBJ2-7; possibly TRBD2 for D (5 bases). Trimming took 4 bases from V and 6 from J, leaving 13 bases between them. Looked up from germline, CDR1 is MNHEY and CDR2 is SVGAGI. This CDR3 spans 13 amino acids. As DNA, the CDR3 is TGTGCCAGCAGTTGGGCGGGTCGAGGCGAGCAGTACTTC. This encodes CASSWAGRGEQYF.

This clone has ten or more counts. This chain joins TRBV27 and TRBJ2-1, with TRBD2 identical over 11 bases. The germline CDR1 and CDR2 sequences are MNHEY and SMNVEV (reference sequence). The CDR3 spans 15 residues. The ends lost 6 bases at V and 4 bases at J; junction bases unmatched: 5. Here the CDR3 DNA reads TGTGCCAGCAGCAAACTAGCGGGAGAATACAATGAGCAGTTCTTC. This gives the protein CASSKLAGEYNEQFF.

This clone was observed many times. The chain carries TRBV27 and TRBJ2-6, with D possibly being TRBD2 (7 bases). Germline values: CDR1 MNHEY, CDR2 SMNVEV (reference sequence). The V gene lost 7 bases and the J gene lost 2 bases, with 12 bases spanning the gap. The CDR3 is made up of 15 amino acids. CDR3 DNA: TGTGCCAGCACCCCCGGGGGGCCTGGGGCCAACGTCCTGACTTTC. This gives the protein CASTPGGPGANVLTF. The full variable domain, completed using reference TRBV27 and TRBJ2-6, is EAQVTQNPRYLITVTGKKLTVTCSQNMNHEYMSWYRQDPGLGLRQIYYSMNVEVTDKGDVPEGYKVSRKEKRNFPLILESPSPNQTSLYFCASTPGGPGANVLTFGAGSRLTVL.

This clone was seen ten or more times. V usage is TRBV28 and J usage is TRBJ1-2; unclear D gene. Germline CDR1 is MDHEN and CDR2 is SYDVKM. Trimming took off 0 bases at V and 6 bases at J, with 8 bases between the two ends. The CDR3 spans 13 residues. Here the CDR3 reads CASSLWTGDGYTF. The CDR3 region has the DNA TGTGCCAGCAGTTTATGGACGGGTGATGGCTACACCTTC.

Ten or more counts support this clone. The chain uses TRBV30 and TRBJ2-5; TRBD1 matches at 7 bases. With 3 bases clipped from V and 2 bases from J, the junction kept 12 bases outside the gene matches. CDR3 length: 16 amino acids. The germline V gene has CDR1 GTSNPN and CDR2 SVGIG (reference sequence). CDR3 amino acids: CAWRGGPDPRQETQYF. DNA for the CDR3: TGTGCCTGGAGAGGGGGCCCGGACCCCCGGCAAGAGACCCAGTACTTC.

The V and J genes are TRBV7-3 and TRBJ1-1, with D perhaps TRBD1 (5 bases). Trimming removed 6 bases from V and 5 bases from J, with 16 bases in between. This CDR3 is 14 amino acids long. Germline CDR1 and CDR2: SGHTA and FQGTGA. Here the CDR3 reads CASRGGRIGTEAFF. The DNA of the CDR3 is TGTGCCAGCAGGGGGGGGAGGATAGGTACTGAAGCTTTCTTT.

This clone came up many times. V and J are TRBV4-3 and TRBJ2-3; 7 nucleotides align to TRBD2. This CDR3 comprises 18 residues. The germline V gene encodes CDR1 LGHNA and CDR2 YSLEER. Germline trimming cut 3 bases from V and 1 base from J; bases unmatched to any gene: 13. The CDR3 sequence: CASSQNSMRLAGTDTQYF. The DNA for the CDR3 is TGCGCCAGCAGCCAGAATAGCATGAGACTAGCAGGCACAGATACGCAGTATTTT.

V gene TRBV4-1 combines with J gene TRBJ2-2; D not certain. Deletions cut 4 bases from V and 0 bases from J, with 12 bases between. The CDR3 is made up of 16 amino acids. CDR1 and CDR2 from the germline V gene are MGHRA and YSYEKL. The CDR3 DNA sequence: TGCGCCAGCAGCCCCAAACAGAACGCGAACACCGGGGAGCTGTTTTTT. Translating gives CASSPKQNANTGELFF.

This clone has a handful of counts. The chain joins TRBV28 to TRBJ1-5; TRBD1 might be the D (5 bases). Germline V gene data show CDR1 as MDHEN and CDR2 as SYDVKM. CDR3 length: 16 amino acids. V shed 5 bases and J shed 4 bases, with 18 bases lying between them. CDR3 loop: CASSPWRGAGNQPQHF. The CDR3 coding sequence is TGTGCCAGCAGTCCCTGGAGGGGTGCGGGTAATCAGCCCCAGCATTTT.